Presented here are 13 T cell receptor beta chains from one specimen sequenced in a study of CD8 T cells in ankylosing spondylitis. Study-level results: A motif of under ten highly homologous TCR beta variants was seen as apparently characteristic of ankylosing spondylitis blood.

TCRdb processed the 5' RACE reads anew with MiXCR; each CDR3 protein has one entry. This repertoire shows around 440,000 distinct CDR3 sequences, roughly 17% found once; its top ten account for 0.95% to 1.1%. Antigens for these TCRs are unknown. Material: blood, either unsorted or a sorted T cell fraction (not recorded which). Every receptor here comes from a male donor with ankylosing spondylitis.

The table lists this clonotype with many counts. The chain employs TRBV6-2 or TRBV6-3 and TRBJ1-1, with D possibly being TRBD1 (6 bases). Trimming cost V 8 bases and J 3 bases, with 13 bases left between them. The CDR3 runs to 13 residues. CDR1 and CDR2 (germline): MNHEY, SVGEGT. The CDR3 sequence: CASGDTPYTEAFF. In DNA form, the CDR3 reads TGTGCCAGCGGGGACACCCCCTACACTGAAGCTTTCTTT.

This clonotype was detected many times. Here the CDR3 reads CASSTGGNRGPQTNTGELFF. The CDR3 DNA reads as TGCGCCAGCAGCACTGGAGGCAACAGGGGACCACAAACAAACACCGGGGAGCTGTTTTTT. This rearrangement joins TRBV5-1 to TRBJ2-2, with 7 bases that match TRBD1. V was pared by 4 bases and J by 2 bases, with 20 bases of the junction left unmatched. The germline CDR1 and CDR2 sequences are SGHRS and YFSETQ. CDR3 size: 20 residues.

In this sample, this clonotype turned up many times. The chain couples TRBV29-1 to TRBJ2-1; TRBD2 matches at 9 bases. Looked up from germline, CDR1 is SQVTM and CDR2 is ANQGSEA. Germline trimming cut 2 bases from V and 0 bases from J; bases unmatched to any gene: 5. CDR3 length: 16 residues. The CDR3 loop reads CSVEWLAGSSYNEQFF. In DNA, the CDR3 is TGCAGCGTTGAATGGCTAGCGGGGAGCTCCTACAATGAGCAGTTCTTC.

The chain carries TRBV6-5 and TRBJ2-1, with D tentatively TRBD2 (5 bases). Germline V gene sequence: CDR1 MNHEY, CDR2 SVGAGI. This CDR3 spans 16 amino acids. V lost 4 bases to trimming and J lost 0 bases, with 13 bases between them. Here the CDR3 reads CASSLRMGSSYNEQFF. CDR3 nucleotide sequence: TGTGCCAGCAGTTTAAGGATGGGGAGCTCCTACAATGAGCAGTTCTTC.

J is TRBJ2-1 and V is TRBV20-1; TRBD2 agrees at 9 bases. The length of the CDR3 is 14 residues. The V and J ends lost 3 bases and 7 bases, in that order; junction bases with no gene match: 7. Germline CDR1 is DFQATT and CDR2 is SNEGSKA (reference sequence). For the CDR3, the DNA is TGCAGTGCTAGTAGCGGGGGCAATTTGAATGAGCAGTTCTTC. Translation: CSASSGGNLNEQFF.

The CDR3 sequence is CASSIRGEDYNEQFF. CDR3 coding DNA: TGTGCCAGCAGCATCCGGGGGGAAGATTACAATGAGCAGTTCTTC. This chain joins TRBV9 and TRBJ2-1, with 7 bases fitting TRBD2. Trimming took 4 bases from V and 4 from J; bases not matched to a gene: 8. The CDR3 length is 15 residues. The germline gives CDR1 SGDLS, CDR2 YYNGEE.

The chain has TRBV11-2 and TRBJ2-2; D gene unclear. CDR1 and CDR2 (germline): SGHAT, FQNNGV. The CDR3 runs 18 residues. V was trimmed by 1 base and J by 3 bases, leaving 18 bases between them. The DNA for the CDR3 is TGTGCCAGCAGCTTAGTTCCCTACACGTCCTTATACACCGGGGAGCTGTTTTTT. This encodes CASSLVPYTSLYTGELFF. The entire variable domain, with the rest obtained from reference TRBV11-2 and TRBJ2-2, is as follows: EAGVAQSPRYKIIEKRQSVAFWCNPISGHATLYWYQQILGQGPKLLIQFQNNGVVDDSQLPKDRFSAERLKGVDSTLKIQPAKLEDSAVYLCASSLVPYTSLYTGELFFGEGSRLTVL.

This clonotype has more than one count but fewer than ten. This chain links TRBV30 with TRBJ2-7; TRBD1 matches 7 bases. The CDR3 has 14 residues. Germline loops: CDR1 GTSNPN, CDR2 SVGIG (reference sequence). Germline trimming cut 3 bases from V and 0 bases from J; bases unmatched to any gene: 5. The CDR3 DNA reads as TGTGCCTGGAGAGCTACAGGGGCCTCCTACGAGCAGTACTTC. Encoded protein: CAWRATGASYEQYF. The full variable domain, in which reference TRBV30 and TRBJ2-7 provide the parts outside the CDR3, is SQTIHQWPATLVQPVGSPLSLECTVEGTSNPNLYWYRQAAGRGLQLLFYSVGIGQISSEVPQNLSASRPQDRQFILSSKKLLLSDSGFYLCAWRATGASYEQYFGPGTRLTVT.

The chain's CDR3 is CASSLPGVNTGELFF. As DNA, the CDR3 is TGTGCCAGCAGCTTGCCGGGGGTGAACACCGGGGAGCTGTTTTTT. V and J are TRBV5-5 and TRBJ2-2; tentative D call: TRBD2 (6 bases). The CDR3 spans 15 residues. The germline gives CDR1 SGHKS, CDR2 YYEKEE (reference sequence). V shed 1 base and J shed 1 base, with 8 bases lying between them.

This clonotype has just a few counts. The rearrangement uses TRBV5-1 and TRBJ2-3; TRBD1 aligns across 10 bases. CDR3 length: 15 residues. In germline, CDR1 is SGHRS, CDR2 YFSETQ. V was pared by 4 bases and J by 5 bases, with 7 bases of the junction left unmatched. The CDR3 here is CASSPTGGEVDTQYF. As DNA, the CDR3 is TGCGCCAGCAGCCCGACAGGGGGCGAGGTAGATACGCAGTATTTT. Using reference TRBV5-1 and TRBJ2-3 for the parts outside the CDR3, the full variable domain is KAGVTQTPRYLIKTRGQQVTLSCSPISGHRSVSWYQQTPGQGLQFLFEYFSETQRNKGNFPGRFSGRQFSNSRSEMNVSTLELGDSALYLCASSPTGGEVDTQYFGPGTRLTVL.

A few counts support this clonotype. The V gene is TRBV11-1, the J gene TRBJ2-2; D gene ambiguous. V was trimmed by 1 base and J by 5 bases, leaving 8 bases between them. This CDR3 spans 14 amino acids. Germline CDR1 SGHAT, CDR2 FQDESV (reference sequence). The CDR3 protein is CASSLVWDTGELFF. The CDR3 DNA follows: TGTGCCAGCAGCTTAGTCTGGGATACCGGGGAGCTGTTTTTT.

This clonotype was seen ten or more times. The chain combines TRBV7-2 with TRBJ2-3; 8 bases line up with TRBD1. CDR3 length equals 16 residues. The J segment lost 2 bases and the V segment lost 3 bases, leaving 7 bases of the junction unmatched. CDR1 SGHTA and CDR2 FQGNSA come from the germline V gene. CDR3: CASSFGQGIFTDTQYF. The CDR3 DNA is TGTGCCAGCAGCTTTGGACAGGGAATCTTCACAGATACGCAGTATTTT.

The chain has TRBV20-1 and TRBJ2-2; D unclear. This CDR3 contains 13 residues. V was shortened by 1 base and J by 6 bases, with 9 bases between the two germline ends. The germline CDR1 and CDR2 sequences are DFQATT and SNEGSKA (reference sequence). CDR3 nucleotides: TGCAGTGCTAGAGCGAGTGGTCCCGGGGAGCTGTTTTTT. Its protein product is CSARASGPGELFF.